These 6 T cell receptor beta chains came from one sample sequenced in a study of T-cell memory formation after mild COVID-19. TCRdb fed the 5' RACE reads into MiXCR, producing one record per CDR3 protein. Of about 610,000 distinct CDR3 sequences in the sample, 15% to 20% were seen once. Sequencing was carried out using PBMCs or a T cell subset sorted from them (not recorded which). These receptor sequences come from an adult woman who had mild COVID-19 (a few samples of this study predate the infection). Cell type and time point are not known.

The V gene is TRBV4-1, the J gene TRBJ2-7; maybe TRBD1 (6 bases). V lost 5 bases and J lost 4, with 12 bases in between. Germline lookup yields CDR1 MGHRA and CDR2 YSYEKL. This CDR3 region has 13 residues. The CDR3 here is CASSSDRFYEQYF. As DNA, the CDR3 is TGCGCCAGCAGCTCCGACAGGTTTTACGAGCAGTACTTC.

The gene calls are TRBV18 and TRBJ2-6; D gene ambiguous. Trimming left V 0 bases short and J 4 bases short, with 13 bases between. This CDR3 is 17 amino acids long. Looked up from germline, CDR1 is KGHSH and CDR2 is LQKENI. The CDR3 region has the DNA TGTGCCAGCTCACCACCGGGGATGCCAGGCGGGGCCAACGTCCTGACTTTC. This encodes CASSPPGMPGGANVLTF.

V is TRBV27 and J is TRBJ2-7; D possibly corresponds to TRBD2 (7 bases). CDR3 length: 13 residues. CDR1 and CDR2 from the germline V gene are MNHEY and SMNVEV (reference sequence). V lost 5 bases, J lost 10 bases, and 18 bases lay in between. Written as DNA, the CDR3 is TGTGCCAGCAGTCCCAGGGGAGGGCTCGGACAGTACTTC. This codes for CASSPRGGLGQYF.

This chain connects TRBV5-1 to TRBJ2-1, with 13 bases fitting TRBD2. The CDR3 is 15 amino acids. Germline CDR1 reads SGHRS; CDR2 reads YFSETQ. Trimming removed 4 bases from V and 5 bases from J; junction bases left unmatched: 3. The DNA for the CDR3 is TGCGCCAGCAGCCAAGGACTAGCGGGAGACAATGAGCAGTTCTTC. As protein: CASSQGLAGDNEQFF.

There are a few counts of this clonotype. The V call is TRBV5-1, the J call TRBJ2-1, with TRBD1 matching over 10 bases. From germline, CDR1 is SGHRS and CDR2 YFSETQ. CDR3 size: 15 residues. Unmatched junction bases numbered 5, after V lost 0 bases and J lost 8 bases. The CDR3 sequence: CASSLEGTGEDEQFF. CDR3 bases: TGCGCCAGCAGCTTGGAGGGGACAGGGGAGGATGAGCAGTTCTTC.

The chain recombines TRBV24-1 with TRBJ2-2; the D gene could be TRBD1 or TRBD2 (5 bases each). Trimming took off 7 bases at V and 4 bases at J, with 18 bases between the two ends. Germline loops: CDR1 KGHDR, CDR2 SFDVKD. The CDR3 is made up of 16 amino acids. The CDR3 DNA sequence: TGTGCCACCAGCGATAGGGTCTGGGGGACCACCGGGGAGCTGTTTTTT. Its translation is CATSDRVWGTTGELFF.